The 3 T cell receptor beta chains below come from one sample, sequenced in a study of blood T cell repertoires in COVID-19. TCRdb keeps only in-frame clones here, not all; method: immunoSEQ multiplex PCR. The data show around 400,000 clones, more than 70% seen once. The source material was peripheral blood. These receptors were obtained from a woman aged 55-69 years with COVID-19, enrolled during active disease.

This clone was recorded only once. This chain links TRBV20-1 with TRBJ1-1; D is unresolved. Trimming cost V 3 bases and J 3 bases, with 14 bases left between them. Germline assignment: CDR1 DFQATT and CDR2 SNEGSKA (reference sequence). The CDR3 consists of 14 residues. The CDR3 loop is CSASAPLVHTEAFF. CDR3 bases: TGCAGTGCTAGTGCCCCTTTAGTCCACACTGAAGCTTTCTTT.

The chain is built from TRBV10-2 and TRBJ1-5; 8 nucleotides match TRBD1. This CDR3 is 13 amino acids long. The germline CDR1 and CDR2 sequences are WSHSY and SAAADI. The V and J ends lost 4 bases and 6 bases, in that order; junction bases with no gene match: 2. CDR3 residues: CASSADRVQPQHF. CDR3 DNA: TGCGCCAGCAGTGCGGACAGGGTTCAGCCCCAGCATTTT.

V gene TRBV7-9 combines with J gene TRBJ1-2, with TRBD1 identical over 9 bases. V lost 6 bases and J lost 3; bases outside the gene matches: 5. Germline V lookup: CDR1 SEHNR, CDR2 FQNEAQ (reference sequence). The CDR3 totals 14 residues. CDR3 nucleotides: TGTGCCAGCAGGCGGGACAGGGACGACTATGGCTACACCTTC. Translating gives CASRRDRDDYGYTF.